The 7 T cell receptor beta chains below come from one sample, sequenced in a study of OX40 agonist ivuxolimab in advanced cancers. Generated by immunoSEQ multiplex PCR, the TCRdb table keeps only in-frame clones and is missing some. The repertoire includes fewer than 50,000 clones, more than 75% of them detected once, and roughly 40% sits in the top ten. The material was CD4+ or CD8+ T cells sorted from blood, obtained in a trial of the OX40 agonist ivuxolimab. These receptor sequences come from an adult with an advanced solid tumor such as melanoma, head and neck, liver or kidney cancer.

This chain connects TRBV29-1 to TRBJ2-1; D is possibly TRBD1 or TRBD2 (5 bases each). V was pared by 5 bases and J by 0 bases, with 17 bases between. The germline V gene encodes CDR1 SQVTM and CDR2 ANQGSEA. The CDR3 has 16 residues. The CDR3 loop is CSVLPHGTASYNEQFF. The CDR3 bases are TGCAGCGTTCTTCCTCACGGGACGGCCTCCTACAATGAGCAGTTCTTC.

This clone has a single count. CDR3 DNA: TGCGCCAGCAGCCCTCGACAGGAACCCACTGAAGCTTTCTTT. The encoded protein is CASSPRQEPTEAFF. The chain carries TRBV5-1 and TRBJ1-1, with D perhaps TRBD1 (6 bases). V lost 4 bases, J lost 4 bases, and 14 bases lay in between. Germline CDR1 reads SGHRS; CDR2 reads YFSETQ. CDR3 length: 14 amino acids.

The J gene is TRBJ2-1, the V gene TRBV7-8; 9 positions agree with TRBD2. CDR1 and CDR2 from the germline V gene are SGHVS and FQNEAQ. Germline trimming cut 1 base from V and 4 bases from J; bases unmatched to any gene: 2. CDR3 length: 15 amino acids. This CDR3 is CASSLGLAEYNEQFF. CDR3 bases: TGTGCCAGCAGCTTAGGACTAGCGGAATACAATGAGCAGTTCTTC.

This clone appeared a few times. The V call is TRBV4-2, the J call TRBJ1-2; D gene uncertain. Between the trimmed V and J ends, which lost 1 base and 8 bases, there was a span of 14 bases. This CDR3 region has 14 residues. Germline-derived CDR1 and CDR2 are LGHNA and YNFKEQ. The DNA of the CDR3 is TGTGCCAGCAGCCAAGGGACTCAACCGATGGGCTACACCTTC. It specifies CASSQGTQPMGYTF.

The genes are TRBV4-2 and TRBJ2-3; D possibly corresponds to TRBD2 (6 bases). The germline gives CDR1 LGHNA, CDR2 YNFKEQ. There are 17 residues in the CDR3. V lost 0 bases, J lost 4 bases, and 17 bases lay in between. The CDR3 is CASSQDGGTSLPDTQYF. CDR3 in DNA: TGTGCCAGCAGCCAAGATGGTGGGACTTCCCTCCCAGATACGCAGTATTTT.

V usage is TRBV11-3 and J usage is TRBJ2-5; D gene uncertain. The J call may be wrong; the DNA end is better matched by TRBJ2-7. The CDR3 consists of 13 residues. Germline CDR1 and CDR2: SGHNT and YENEEA. The CDR3, as DNA: TGTGCCAGCAGCTTAGGCGAGGCGTACGAGCAGTACTTC. Its translation: CASSLGEAYEQYF.

This clone has just one count. V and J are TRBV19 and TRBJ1-3; TRBD1 matches at 7 bases. CDR3 length equals 13 residues. Germline V gene data show CDR1 as LNHDA and CDR2 as SQIVND (reference sequence). V trimming: 8 bases; J trimming: 7 bases; junction bases outside the gene matches: 8. Written as DNA, the CDR3 is TGTGCCAGTGGACGCACAGGGGCCAACACCATATATTTT. Amino acids: CASGRTGANTIYF.